Listed below are T cell receptor beta chains from one sample, sequenced in a study of blood T cell repertoires in COVID-19. The protocol was immunoSEQ multiplex PCR, while the TCRdb copy is restricted to in-frame clones and leaves out a portion. The table includes around 380,000 clones, approximately 77% detected once. Sequencing input: peripheral blood. All receptors come from a human donor with acute or convalescent COVID-19. The donor label of this sample is uncertain. The CDR3 runs from the conserved cysteine through the conserved F or W. The D gene is left open where the match is weak. The size field is filled for only some rows; it gives once, few, many or a size class.

D: .; V: TRBV30; size: .; J: TRBJ2-3; CDR3: CAWSQGNTDTQYF; DNA: TGTGCCTGGAGTCAGGGGAACACAGATACGCAGTATTTT
D: TRBD2; V: TRBV6-5; size: once; J: TRBJ2-1; CDR3: CASRTSGRSFGQFF; DNA: TGTGCCAGCAGAACTAGCGGGAGGTCCTTCGGGCAGTTCTTC
D: TRBD1; V: TRBV5-6; size: .; J: TRBJ1-2; CDR3: CASSLGTGSYGYTF; DNA: TGTGCCAGCAGCTTGGGGACAGGCAGCTATGGCTACACCTTC
D: TRBD1; V: TRBV5-1; size: .; J: TRBJ1-2; CDR3: CASSPGTGRGGGYTF; DNA: TGCGCCAGCAGCCCAGGGACAGGGAGAGGGGGAGGCTACACCTTC
D: .; V: TRBV7-9; size: .; J: TRBJ2-1; CDR3: CASRPGDSYNEQFF; DNA: TGTGCCAGCAGGCCGGGGGATTCCTACAATGAGCAGTTCTTC
D: TRBD1; V: TRBV3-1/TRBV3-2; size: .; J: TRBJ1-2; CDR3: CASSQDFGGGIGYTF; DNA: TGTGCCAGCAGCCAAGATTTCGGAGGGGGCATAGGCTACACCTTC
D: .; V: TRBV2; size: .; J: TRBJ1-1; CDR3: CASILGPGSLNTEAFF; DNA: TGTGCCAGCATACTAGGGCCTGGCAGCCTCAACACTGAAGCTTTCTTT
D: .; V: TRBV19; size: .; J: TRBJ1-3; CDR3: CASRSTGLLSGNTIYF; DNA: TGTGCCAGTAGGTCAACAGGGTTATTATCTGGAAACACCATATATTTT
D: .; V: TRBV2; size: once; J: TRBJ2-2; CDR3: CASSVRDITGELFF; DNA: TGTGCCAGCAGTGTTAGGGACATCACCGGGGAGCTGTTTTTT
D: TRBD1; V: TRBV15; size: .; J: TRBJ1-4; CDR3: CATSSDRGNEKLFF; DNA: TGTGCCACCAGCAGTGACAGGGGAAATGAAAAACTGTTTTTT
D: .; V: TRBV12-5; size: .; J: TRBJ2-7; CDR3: CASGLTNVYEQYF; DNA: TGTGCTAGTGGTTTGACTAACGTCTACGAGCAGTACTTC
D: TRBD1; V: TRBV30; size: .; J: TRBJ2-7; CDR3: CAGTGVAYEQYF; DNA: TGTGCCGGGACAGGGGTAGCCTACGAGCAGTACTTC
D: .; V: TRBV18; size: .; J: TRBJ2-7; CDR3: CASSPRILEQYF; DNA: TGTGCCAGCTCACCGAGGATACTCGAGCAGTACTTC
D: .; V: TRBV10-3; size: many; J: TRBJ1-1; CDR3: CAISEATGNTEAFF; DNA: TGTGCCATCAGTGAGGCCACAGGGAACACTGAAGCTTTCTTT
D: .; V: TRBV20-1; size: .; J: TRBJ2-1; CDR3: CSAERLDEQFF; DNA: TGCAGTGCGGAGCGGTTGGATGAGCAGTTCTTC
D: .; V: TRBV30; size: few; J: TRBJ1-5; CDR3: CAWSHNLGEPQHF; DNA: TGTGCCTGGAGTCACAACCTCGGGGAGCCCCAGCATTTT
D: TRBD1; V: TRBV5-1; size: .; J: TRBJ1-1; CDR3: CASSLTGGSTEAFF; DNA: TGCGCCAGCAGCTTGACAGGGGGCTCCACTGAAGCTTTCTTT
D: .; V: TRBV18; size: once; J: TRBJ1-1; CDR3: CASSPGAGTNTEAFF; DNA: TGTGCCAGCTCACCGGGGGCAGGGACGAACACTGAAGCTTTCTTT
D: .; V: TRBV5-5; size: .; J: TRBJ1-2; CDR3: CASSRRGYGYTF; DNA: TGTGCCAGCAGCCGGCGAGGCTATGGCTACACCTTC
D: .; V: TRBV10-3; size: .; J: TRBJ2-7; CDR3: CAISESRGRDYEQYF; DNA: TGTGCCATCAGTGAGTCGAGGGGGAGAGACTACGAGCAGTACTTC
D: TRBD1; V: TRBV7-8; size: .; J: TRBJ2-7; CDR3: CASINPGTGYYEQYF; DNA: TGTGCCAGCATCAACCCCGGGACAGGATACTACGAGCAGTACTTC
D: .; V: TRBV30; size: .; J: TRBJ1-3; CDR3: CAWSVQVLSGNTIYF; DNA: TGTGCCTGGAGTGTACAGGTCCTCTCTGGAAACACCATATATTTT
D: .; V: TRBV6-2/TRBV6-3; size: .; J: TRBJ1-1; CDR3: CASSYWEGITEAFF; DNA: TGTGCCAGCAGTTACTGGGAGGGGATCACTGAAGCTTTCTTT
D: .; V: TRBV6-5; size: .; J: TRBJ2-7; CDR3: CASSFGRGEQYF; DNA: TGTGCCAGCAGTTTCGGCCGGGGGGAGCAGTACTTC
D: TRBD1; V: TRBV10-3; size: .; J: TRBJ2-7; CDR3: CAISDPGQGRGYEQYF; DNA: TGTGCCATCAGTGATCCGGGACAGGGAAGGGGGTACGAGCAGTACTTC
D: .; V: TRBV20-1; size: .; J: TRBJ2-3; CDR3: CSAHTDTQYF; DNA: TGCAGTGCCCACACAGATACGCAGTATTTT
D: TRBD2; V: TRBV7-2; size: .; J: TRBJ2-1; CDR3: CASSLVLAGGPDEQFF; DNA: TGTGCCAGCAGCTTAGTCCTAGCGGGGGGGCCCGATGAGCAGTTCTTC
D: .; V: TRBV29-1; size: .; J: TRBJ2-7; CDR3: CSVPRLVTGGDEQYF; DNA: TGCAGCGTCCCCCGGTTGGTAACAGGGGGGGACGAGCAGTACTTC
D: .; V: TRBV18; size: .; J: TRBJ2-3; CDR3: CASSPRQDSTDTQYF; DNA: TGTGCCAGCTCACCACGACAGGATAGCACAGATACGCAGTATTTT
D: .; V: TRBV5-6; size: .; J: TRBJ1-1; CDR3: CASSLSFRDFGNTEAFF; DNA: TGTGCCAGCAGCTTGTCCTTCCGGGATTTTGGGAACACTGAAGCTTTCTTT
D: .; V: TRBV2; size: few; J: TRBJ1-1; CDR3: CASRRLAGETEAFF; DNA: TGTGCCAGCAGACGGCTAGCAGGGGAGACTGAAGCTTTCTTT
D: TRBD2; V: TRBV10-1; size: .; J: TRBJ2-7; CDR3: CASDGLANSYEQYF; DNA: TGCGCCAGCGACGGACTAGCGAATTCCTACGAGCAGTACTTC
D: .; V: TRBV6-2/TRBV6-3; size: .; J: TRBJ1-2; CDR3: CASSETLNYGYTF; DNA: TGTGCCAGCAGTGAGACACTTAACTATGGCTACACCTTC
D: TRBD2; V: TRBV5-1; size: .; J: TRBJ2-2; CDR3: CASTYIAGGPSGELFF; DNA: TGCGCCAGCACCTACATAGCGGGAGGGCCCTCCGGGGAGCTGTTTTTT
D: TRBD1; V: TRBV6-5; size: .; J: TRBJ2-4; CDR3: CASSYDRGPGNIQYF; DNA: TGTGCCAGCAGTTACGACAGGGGGCCAGGAAACATTCAGTACTTC
D: .; V: TRBV10-2; size: .; J: TRBJ1-2; CDR3: CASSEAPRQYGYTF; DNA: TGCGCCAGCAGTGAGGCCCCGCGACAGTATGGCTACACCTTC
D: .; V: TRBV10-2; size: .; J: TRBJ1-1; CDR3: CASLQGDGTEAFF; DNA: TGCGCCAGCCTACAGGGTGATGGCACTGAAGCTTTCTTT
D: .; V: TRBV6-1; size: .; J: TRBJ1-5; CDR3: CASSERVYQPQHF; DNA: TGTGCCAGCAGTGAAAGAGTCTACCAGCCCCAGCATTTT
D: TRBD2; V: TRBV6-2/TRBV6-3; size: .; J: TRBJ2-7; CDR3: CASSPRAPAGEQYF; DNA: TGTGCCAGCAGTCCCCGGGCCCCAGCGGGGGAGCAGTACTTC